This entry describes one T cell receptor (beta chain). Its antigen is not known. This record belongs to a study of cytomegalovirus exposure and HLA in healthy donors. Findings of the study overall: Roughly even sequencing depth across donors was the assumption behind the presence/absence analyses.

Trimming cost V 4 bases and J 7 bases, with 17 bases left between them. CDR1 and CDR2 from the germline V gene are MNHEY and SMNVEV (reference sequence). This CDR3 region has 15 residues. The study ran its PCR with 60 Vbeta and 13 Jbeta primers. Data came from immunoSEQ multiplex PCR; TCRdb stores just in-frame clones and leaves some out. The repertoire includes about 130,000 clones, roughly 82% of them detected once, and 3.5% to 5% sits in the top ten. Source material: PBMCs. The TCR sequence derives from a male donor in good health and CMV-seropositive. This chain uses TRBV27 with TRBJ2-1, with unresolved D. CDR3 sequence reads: CASSSSPWPGNEQFF. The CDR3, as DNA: TGTGCCAGCAGTTCCTCTCCTTGGCCCGGGAATGAGCAGTTCTTC.